This TCR beta chain is from a study of beta chain features in type 1 diabetes. Study-wide results and caveats: The naive, central memory and Treg TCRB repertoires showed an apparent similarity that was greater among patients than among healthy donors. In type 1 diabetes patients, VDJ junctions had fewer insertions; deletions at these junctions were more frequent.

The V end was cut by 4 bases, the J end by 7 bases, with 16 bases between. Looked up from germline, CDR1 is SEHNR and CDR2 is FQNEAQ (reference sequence). This CDR3 spans 15 amino acids. TCRB transcripts that were expressed got sequenced, as all of the isolated RNA had been reverse transcribed. TCRdb's table, derived via immunoSEQ multiplex PCR, lists solely in-frame clones and lacks some. Of 70,000 to 95,000 clones listed, 30% to 40% are singletons. This clone was picked up a small number of times. What it binds is not known. The receptor comes from a woman aged 18-29 years in good health. The specimen sequenced was stem cell memory CD4+ T cells from blood. The chain combines TRBV7-9 with TRBJ1-4; D may be TRBD1 (6 bases). The CDR3 loop reads CASSSVGGAFEKLFF. DNA for the CDR3: TGTGCCAGCAGCTCCGTGGGGGGGGCTTTTGAAAAACTGTTTTTT.